This T cell receptor beta chain was identified in a study of T-cell memory formation after mild COVID-19 (dated by TCRdb to about 2021). About the full investigation: Most TCR sequence clusters were specific to one of the two donors. In two donors, T-cell clones that expanded and contracted after mild COVID-19 were tracked by sequencing TCRalpha and TCRbeta repertoires over time. The cohort comprised two young, previously healthy adult volunteers, one female and one male. Points the paper makes about the study in general: Only a couple of mild cases were covered by the study, and larger cohorts that include severe cases with pre-infection samples were considered necessary. Balanced CD4/CD8 phenotypes were observed for clones contracting from day 15 to 85, whereas a bias towards CD4+ was observed for a second wave of clones expanding from day 15 to 37. Whether the second-wave clones peaking on day 37 were SARS-CoV-2 specific was not confirmed. Contracting CD4+ clones appeared mostly in the CM and EM memory subsets, whereas CD8+ clones were enriched in EMRA. Some responding clones were detected in pre-infection memory, which suggested that pre-existing cross-reactive memory T cells had joined the SARS-CoV-2 response.

As for this clonotype: The specificity of this receptor is unknown. Nothing much larger sits one base from this clone, and base qualities are not available.

Ficoll-Paque density gradient centrifugation was the method used to isolate PBMCs. Sequencing relied on an Illumina NovaSeq 6000. cDNA libraries for TCRalpha and TCRbeta were prepared by 5'RACE using constant-segment primers, with sample barcodes and unique molecular identifiers added. Trizol reagent was used to extract RNA from every sample. Library amplification was performed in two PCR steps, and a second sample barcode and Illumina TruSeq adapters were introduced in the second step. Libraries were sequenced on an Illumina NovaSeq with 2 x 150 bp paired-end reads. From the authors' description of their analysis: With migec v1.2.7, reads were demultiplexed and then collapsed into UMI-guided consensus sequences. With mixcr v2.1.11, UMI consensuses were aligned to TRA and TRB V and J templates and assembled into clonotypes. A clonotype was counted as expanded or contracted only when both edgeR and NoisET called the clonotype significant, with the noise models trained on biological replicates. For edgeR calls, the thresholds were a false discovery rate-adjusted p below 0.01 and a log2 fold-change of 1. As an exploratory analysis of dynamics, max-normalized trajectories of the 1000 most abundant clonotypes were examined by PCA with hierarchical clustering. Separately sequenced CD4+ and CD8+ repertoires were used to assign a CD4 or CD8 phenotype to each responding clone. TCRdb trimmed the raw reads at Q25, called clones with MiXCR and kept productive beta chains. Each record represents a unique CDR3 protein, reported with the most common genes and DNA among its rows. TCRdb, rather than the study authors, made the V and J calls. This sample lists some 260,000 distinct CDR3 sequences; 15% to 20% were detected once. The top ten clonotypes cover 3.5% of the sample.

V and J are truncated by 4 bases and 3 bases respectively, leaving an intervening sequence of 9 bases. Taken from cysteine to phenylalanine, the CDR3 has 13 residues. Just the 39-base CDR3 DNA is kept, in frame starting at base 1. The CDR1 and CDR2 encoded by the germline V gene (reference sequence) are LNHDA and SQIVND. The TCR was taken from a man aged 18 to 30 who had mild COVID-19 (a few samples of this study predate the infection). The sample titles of this study are shuffled in the database, so cell type and time point are left out; the donor was told from shared clones. Input material: PBMCs or a T cell subset sorted from them (not recorded which). The rearrangement joined TRBV19 to TRBJ1-1, and TRBD1 may be the D gene, going by 5 matching bases. The CDR3 here reads CASSRPRDTEAFF. The sequenced DNA: TGTGCCAGTAGTAGACCCAGGGACACTGAAGCTTTCTTT.